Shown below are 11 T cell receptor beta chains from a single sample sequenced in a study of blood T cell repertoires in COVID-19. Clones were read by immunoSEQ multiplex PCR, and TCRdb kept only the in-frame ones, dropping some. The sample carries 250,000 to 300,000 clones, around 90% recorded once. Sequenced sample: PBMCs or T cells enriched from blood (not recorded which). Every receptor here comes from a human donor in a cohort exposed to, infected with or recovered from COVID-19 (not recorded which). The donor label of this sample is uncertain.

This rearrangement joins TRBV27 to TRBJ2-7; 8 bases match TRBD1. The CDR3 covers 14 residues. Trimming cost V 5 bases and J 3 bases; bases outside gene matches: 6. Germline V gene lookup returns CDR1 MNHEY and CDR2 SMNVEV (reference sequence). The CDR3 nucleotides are TGTGCCAGCAGTCTCCGGACAGGGTACTACGAGCAGTACTTC. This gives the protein CASSLRTGYYEQYF.

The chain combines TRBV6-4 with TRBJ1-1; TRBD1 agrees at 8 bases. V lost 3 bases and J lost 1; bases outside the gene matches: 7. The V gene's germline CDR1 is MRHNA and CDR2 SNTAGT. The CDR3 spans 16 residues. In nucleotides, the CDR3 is TGTGCCAGCAGTGATACGGCAGGGGGCGGGAACACTGAAGCTTTCTTT. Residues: CASSDTAGGGNTEAFF.

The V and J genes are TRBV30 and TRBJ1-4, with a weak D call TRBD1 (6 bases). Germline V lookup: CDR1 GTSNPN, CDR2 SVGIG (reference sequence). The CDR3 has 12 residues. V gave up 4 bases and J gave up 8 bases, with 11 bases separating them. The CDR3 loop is CAWTQGGEKLFF. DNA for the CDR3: TGTGCCTGGACACAGGGTGGAGAAAAACTGTTTTTT.

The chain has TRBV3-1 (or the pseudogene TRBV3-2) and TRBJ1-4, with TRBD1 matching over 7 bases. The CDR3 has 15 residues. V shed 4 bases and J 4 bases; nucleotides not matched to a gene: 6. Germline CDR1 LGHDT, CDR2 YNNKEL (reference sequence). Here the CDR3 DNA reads TGTGCCAGCAGCCCCGGGACAGCCCTTAATGAAAAACTGTTTTTT. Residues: CASSPGTALNEKLFF.

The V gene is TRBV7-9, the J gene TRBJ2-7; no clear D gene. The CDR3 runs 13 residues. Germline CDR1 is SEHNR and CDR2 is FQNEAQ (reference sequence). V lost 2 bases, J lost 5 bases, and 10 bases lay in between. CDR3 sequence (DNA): TGTGCCAGCAGCTTACAGACCCGGGACGAGCAGTACTTC. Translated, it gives CASSLQTRDEQYF.

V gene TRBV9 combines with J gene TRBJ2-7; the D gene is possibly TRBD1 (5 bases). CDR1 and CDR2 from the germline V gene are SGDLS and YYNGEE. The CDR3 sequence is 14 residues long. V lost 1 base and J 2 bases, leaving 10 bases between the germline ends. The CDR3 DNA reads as TGTGCCAGCAGCGTATCTGGACATGCCTACGAGCAGTACTTC. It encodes CASSVSGHAYEQYF.

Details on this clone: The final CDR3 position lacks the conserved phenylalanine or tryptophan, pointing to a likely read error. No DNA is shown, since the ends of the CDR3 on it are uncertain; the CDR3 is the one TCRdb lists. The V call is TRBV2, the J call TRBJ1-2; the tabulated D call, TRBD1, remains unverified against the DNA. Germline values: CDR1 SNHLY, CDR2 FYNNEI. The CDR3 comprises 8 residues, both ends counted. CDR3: CATPTGPI.

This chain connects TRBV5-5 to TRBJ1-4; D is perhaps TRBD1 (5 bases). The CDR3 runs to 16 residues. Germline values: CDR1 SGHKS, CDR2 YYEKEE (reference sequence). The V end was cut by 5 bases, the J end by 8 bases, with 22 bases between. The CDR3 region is CASSLDVFQGGEKLFF. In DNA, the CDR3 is TGTGCCAGCAGTCTAGACGTCTTCCAGGGAGGCGAAAAACTGTTTTTT.

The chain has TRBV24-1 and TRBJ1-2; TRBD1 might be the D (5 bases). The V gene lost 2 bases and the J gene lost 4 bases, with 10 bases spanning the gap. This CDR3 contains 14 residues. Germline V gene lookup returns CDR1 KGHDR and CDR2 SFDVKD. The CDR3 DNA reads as TGTGCCACCAGTGATTCAGGGATGGGCTATGGCTACACCTTC. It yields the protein CATSDSGMGYGYTF.

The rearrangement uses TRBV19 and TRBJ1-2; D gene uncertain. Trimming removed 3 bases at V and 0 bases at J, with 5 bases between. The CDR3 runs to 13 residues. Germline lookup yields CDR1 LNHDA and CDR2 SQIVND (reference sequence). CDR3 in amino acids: CASSISANYGYTF. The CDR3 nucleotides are TGTGCCAGTAGTATTTCGGCTAACTATGGCTACACCTTC. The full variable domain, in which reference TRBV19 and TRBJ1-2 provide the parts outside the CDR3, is DGGITQSPKYLFRKEGQNVTLSCEQNLNHDAMYWYRQDPGQGLRLIYYSQIVNDFQKGDIAEGYSVSREKKESFPLTVTSAQKNPTAFYLCASSISANYGYTFGSGTRLTVV.

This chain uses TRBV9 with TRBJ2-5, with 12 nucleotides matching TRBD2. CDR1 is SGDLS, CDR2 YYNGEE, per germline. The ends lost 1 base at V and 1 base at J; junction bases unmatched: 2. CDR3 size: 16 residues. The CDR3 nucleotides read TGTGCCAGCAGCGTATCTAGCGGGGGGGCCCAAGAGACCCAGTACTTC. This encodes CASSVSSGGAQETQYF.